Described below is a single TCR beta chain sequence and its context. These data are taken from a study of shared clonotypes between healthy human individuals. The CDR3 totals 15 residues. Germline-derived CDR1 and CDR2 are SGHAT and FQNNGV. Trimming left V 5 bases short and J 6 bases short, with 19 bases between. The method was immunoSEQ multiplex PCR; TCRdb's version includes in-frame clones alone and lacks a portion of them. Here the sample spans some 2.4 million clones, roughly 93% being singletons. This receptor was taken from a man aged 18-30 years in good health. Some clones in this sample may be carry-over from other donors' samples. The rearrangement links TRBV11-2 to TRBJ1-1; TRBD1 is a possible D gene (5 bases). Sequencing was performed on naive CD4+ T cells from PBMCs. Stated subset: CD45RA+ positively selected. The CDR3 region is CASSRPRVGEAEAFF. The CDR3 nucleotides are TGTGCCAGCAGCCGTCCCAGGGTAGGGGAGGCTGAAGCTTTCTTT. The variable domain in full, with the rest retrieved from reference TRBV11-2 and TRBJ1-1, is EAGVAQSPRYKIIEKRQSVAFWCNPISGHATLYWYQQILGQGPKLLIQFQNNGVVDDSQLPKDRFSAERLKGVDSTLKIQPAKLEDSAVYLCASSRPRVGEAEAFFGQGTRLTVV.